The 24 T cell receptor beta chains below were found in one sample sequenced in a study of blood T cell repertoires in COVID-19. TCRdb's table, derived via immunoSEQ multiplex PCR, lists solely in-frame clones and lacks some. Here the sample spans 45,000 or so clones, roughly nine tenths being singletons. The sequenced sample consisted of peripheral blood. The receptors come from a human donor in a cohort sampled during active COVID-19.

CDR3 nucleotides: TGCGCCAGCAGCCCCACCCGGGACAGCACTGAAGCTTTCTTT. It encodes CASSPTRDSTEAFF. The genes are TRBV5-1 and TRBJ1-1; 7 positions agree with TRBD1. Trimming at V came to 4 bases and at J to 4 bases, leaving 7 bases not matched to a gene. This CDR3 is 14 amino acids long. CDR1 and CDR2 from the germline V gene are SGHRS and YFSETQ.

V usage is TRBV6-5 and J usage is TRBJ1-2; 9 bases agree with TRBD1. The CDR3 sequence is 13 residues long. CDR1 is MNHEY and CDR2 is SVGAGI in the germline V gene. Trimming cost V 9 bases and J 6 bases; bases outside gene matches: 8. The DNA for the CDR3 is TGTGCCAGTTTCCGGGACAGGGTTGATGGCTACACCTTC. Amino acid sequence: CASFRDRVDGYTF.

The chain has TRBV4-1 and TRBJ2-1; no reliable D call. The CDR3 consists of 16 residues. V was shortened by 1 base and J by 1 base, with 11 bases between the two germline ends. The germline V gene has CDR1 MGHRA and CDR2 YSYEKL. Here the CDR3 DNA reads TGCGCCAGCAGCCAAGGCAAGCGTTTATCCTACAATGAGCAGTTCTTC. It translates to CASSQGKRLSYNEQFF.

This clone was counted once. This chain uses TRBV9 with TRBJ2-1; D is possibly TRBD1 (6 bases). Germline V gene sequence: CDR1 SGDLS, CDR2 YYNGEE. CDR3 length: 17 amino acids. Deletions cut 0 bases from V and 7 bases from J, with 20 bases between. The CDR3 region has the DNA TGTGCCAGCAGCGTAGAGTCTGCGGTAAGAAGGGGGAATGAGCAGTTCTTC. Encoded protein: CASSVESAVRRGNEQFF.

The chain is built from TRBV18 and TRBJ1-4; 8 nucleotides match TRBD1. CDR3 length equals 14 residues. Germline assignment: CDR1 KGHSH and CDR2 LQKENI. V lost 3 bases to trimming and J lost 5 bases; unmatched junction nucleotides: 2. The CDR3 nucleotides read TGTGCCAGCTCACCGGGACAGGTCAATGAAAAACTGTTTTTT. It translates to CASSPGQVNEKLFF.

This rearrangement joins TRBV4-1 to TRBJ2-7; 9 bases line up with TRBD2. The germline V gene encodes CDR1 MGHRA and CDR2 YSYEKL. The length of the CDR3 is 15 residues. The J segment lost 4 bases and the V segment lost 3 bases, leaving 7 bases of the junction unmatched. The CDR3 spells CASSHSLAGTYEQYF. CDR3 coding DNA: TGCGCCAGCAGCCATAGCCTAGCGGGGACATACGAGCAGTACTTC.

CDR3 in DNA: TGTGCCAGCAGTTGGGGAGGTATGGGACAGGGAGCGTTTGCGGAAAAACTGTTTTTT. Its translation is CASSWGGMGQGAFAEKLFF. The chain carries TRBV27 and TRBJ1-4; TRBD1 agrees at 9 bases. With V trimmed by 4 bases and J by 8 bases, 20 bases remained unmatched. CDR1 is MNHEY, CDR2 SMNVEV, per germline (reference sequence). CDR3 length equals 19 residues.

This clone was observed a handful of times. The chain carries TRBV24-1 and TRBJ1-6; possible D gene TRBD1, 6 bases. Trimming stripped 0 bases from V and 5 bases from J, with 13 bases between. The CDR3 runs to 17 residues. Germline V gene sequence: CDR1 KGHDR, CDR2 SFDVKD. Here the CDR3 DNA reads TGTGCCACCAGTGATTTGGGGCAGGGGTCCAATAATTCACCCCTCCACTTT. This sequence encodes CATSDLGQGSNNSPLHF.

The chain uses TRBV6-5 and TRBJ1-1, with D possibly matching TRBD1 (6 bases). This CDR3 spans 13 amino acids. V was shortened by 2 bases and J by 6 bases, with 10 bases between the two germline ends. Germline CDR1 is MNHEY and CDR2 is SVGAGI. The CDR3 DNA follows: TGTGCCAGCAGTTACGGGGGACAAGCTGAAGCTTTCTTT. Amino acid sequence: CASSYGGQAEAFF.

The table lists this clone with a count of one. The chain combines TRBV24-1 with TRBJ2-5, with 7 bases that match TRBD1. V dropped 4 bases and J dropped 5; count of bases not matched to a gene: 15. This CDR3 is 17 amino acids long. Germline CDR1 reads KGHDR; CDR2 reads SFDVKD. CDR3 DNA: TGTGCCACCAGTGACCCTACTGAGGGGGCCCACAGGGAGACCCAGTACTTC. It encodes CATSDPTEGAHRETQYF.

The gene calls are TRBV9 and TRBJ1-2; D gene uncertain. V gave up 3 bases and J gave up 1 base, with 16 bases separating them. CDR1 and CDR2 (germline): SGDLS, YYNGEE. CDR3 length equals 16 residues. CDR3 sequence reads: CASSAETGSGNYGYTF. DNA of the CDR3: TGTGCCAGCAGCGCCGAAACGGGGTCCGGTAACTATGGCTACACCTTC.

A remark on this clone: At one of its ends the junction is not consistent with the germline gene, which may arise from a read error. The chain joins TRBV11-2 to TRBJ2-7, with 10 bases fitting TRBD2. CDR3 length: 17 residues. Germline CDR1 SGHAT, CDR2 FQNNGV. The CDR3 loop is CASSFLETSGTHYKQYF. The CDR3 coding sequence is TGTGCCAGCAGCTTTCTTGAAACTAGCGGGACCCACTACAAGCAGTACTTC.

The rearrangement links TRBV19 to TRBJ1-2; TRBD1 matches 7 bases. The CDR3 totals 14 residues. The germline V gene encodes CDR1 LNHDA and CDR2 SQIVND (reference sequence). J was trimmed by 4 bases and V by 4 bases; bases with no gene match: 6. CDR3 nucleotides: TGTGCCAGTAGTAGGAGACAGGGAGGCTATGGCTACACCTTC. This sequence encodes CASSRRQGGYGYTF.

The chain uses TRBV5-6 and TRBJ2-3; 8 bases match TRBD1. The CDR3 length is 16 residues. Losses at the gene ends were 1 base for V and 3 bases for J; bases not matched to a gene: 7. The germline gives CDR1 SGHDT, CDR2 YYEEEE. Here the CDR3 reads CASSLIGTGGTDTQYF. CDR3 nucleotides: TGTGCCAGCAGCTTGATCGGCACAGGGGGGACAGATACGCAGTATTTT.

The CDR3 loop is CARPGQGYNEQFF. The CDR3 DNA follows: TGTGCCAGACCGGGACAGGGATACAATGAGCAGTTCTTC. V and J are TRBV2 and TRBJ2-1; the match to TRBD1 covers 9 bases. The V and J ends lost 9 bases and 4 bases, in that order; junction bases with no gene match: 4. The germline CDR1 and CDR2 sequences are SNHLY and FYNNEI. The CDR3 is 13 residues long.

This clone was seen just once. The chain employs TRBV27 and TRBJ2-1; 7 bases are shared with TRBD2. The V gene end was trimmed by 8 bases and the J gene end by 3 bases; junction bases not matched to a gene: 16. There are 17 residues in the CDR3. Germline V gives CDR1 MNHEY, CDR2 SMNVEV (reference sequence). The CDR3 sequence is CASGPGRAGVIYNEQFF. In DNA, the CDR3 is TGTGCCAGCGGCCCGGGGCGGGCGGGGGTGATCTACAATGAGCAGTTCTTC.

CDR3: CASVPAIGYTF. The CDR3 coding sequence is TGTGCCAGCGTCCCAGCGATTGGCTACACCTTC. V usage is TRBV6-5 and J usage is TRBJ1-2, with unresolved D. V gave up 8 bases and J gave up 7 bases, with 11 bases separating them. The germline gives CDR1 MNHEY, CDR2 SVGAGI. This CDR3 is 11 amino acids long.

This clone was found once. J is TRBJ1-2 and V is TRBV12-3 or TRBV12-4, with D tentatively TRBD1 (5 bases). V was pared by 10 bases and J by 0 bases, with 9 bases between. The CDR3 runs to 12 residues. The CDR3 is CATGSPNYGYTF. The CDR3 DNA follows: TGTGCCACAGGGTCCCCTAACTATGGCTACACCTTC.

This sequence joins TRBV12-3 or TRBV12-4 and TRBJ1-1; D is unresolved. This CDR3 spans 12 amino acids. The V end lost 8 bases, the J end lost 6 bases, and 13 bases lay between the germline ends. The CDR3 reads CASVRGFAEAFF. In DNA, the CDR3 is TGTGCCAGCGTACGGGGATTCGCTGAAGCTTTCTTT.

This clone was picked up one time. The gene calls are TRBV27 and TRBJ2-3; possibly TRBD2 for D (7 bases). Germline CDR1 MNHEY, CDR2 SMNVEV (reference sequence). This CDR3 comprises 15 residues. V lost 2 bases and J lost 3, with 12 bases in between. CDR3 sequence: CASSLGGGATDTQYF. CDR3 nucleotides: TGTGCCAGCAGTTTAGGAGGGGGGGCAACAGATACGCAGTATTTT.

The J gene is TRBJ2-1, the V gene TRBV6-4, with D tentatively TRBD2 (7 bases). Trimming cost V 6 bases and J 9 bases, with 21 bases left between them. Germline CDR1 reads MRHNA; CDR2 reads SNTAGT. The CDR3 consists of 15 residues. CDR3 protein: CASSREGGVGGEQFF. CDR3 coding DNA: TGTGCCAGCAGCCGCGAAGGGGGGGTTGGTGGTGAGCAGTTCTTC.

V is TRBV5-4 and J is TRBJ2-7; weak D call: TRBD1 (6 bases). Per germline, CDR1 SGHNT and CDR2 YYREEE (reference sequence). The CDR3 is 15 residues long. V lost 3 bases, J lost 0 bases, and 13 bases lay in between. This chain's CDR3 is CASSWGGQSSYEQYF. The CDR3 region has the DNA TGTGCCAGCAGCTGGGGCGGACAGAGCTCCTACGAGCAGTACTTC.

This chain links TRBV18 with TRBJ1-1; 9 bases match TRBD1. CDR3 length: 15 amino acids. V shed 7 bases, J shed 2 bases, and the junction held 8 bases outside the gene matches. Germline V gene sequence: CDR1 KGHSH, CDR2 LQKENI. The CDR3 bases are TGTGCCAGCTTAATAGCGACAGGGGGTAACACTGAAGCTTTCTTT. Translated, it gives CASLIATGGNTEAFF.

In DNA form, the CDR3 reads TGTGCCAGCCGAGCGGACGAGCAGTACTTC. This encodes CASRADEQYF. V usage is TRBV6-6 and J usage is TRBJ2-7, with a weak D call TRBD2 (5 bases). This CDR3 has 10 amino acids. Germline V gene sequence: CDR1 MNHNY, CDR2 SVGAGI (reference sequence). With 8 bases removed from V and 5 bases from J, the gap between germline ends came to 7 bases.